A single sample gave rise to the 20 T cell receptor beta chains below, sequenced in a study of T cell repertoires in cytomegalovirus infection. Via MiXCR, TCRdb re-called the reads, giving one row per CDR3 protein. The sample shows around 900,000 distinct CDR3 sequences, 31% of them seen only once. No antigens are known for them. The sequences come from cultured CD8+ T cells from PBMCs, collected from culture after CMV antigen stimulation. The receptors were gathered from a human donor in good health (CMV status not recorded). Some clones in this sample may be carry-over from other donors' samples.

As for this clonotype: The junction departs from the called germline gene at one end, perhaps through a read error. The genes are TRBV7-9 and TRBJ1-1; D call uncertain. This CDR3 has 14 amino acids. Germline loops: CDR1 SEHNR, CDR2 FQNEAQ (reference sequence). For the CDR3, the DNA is TGTGCCAGCAGCTCCCCTTCAGGACCAACCACCCCCGAATTT. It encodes CASSSPSGPTTPEF.

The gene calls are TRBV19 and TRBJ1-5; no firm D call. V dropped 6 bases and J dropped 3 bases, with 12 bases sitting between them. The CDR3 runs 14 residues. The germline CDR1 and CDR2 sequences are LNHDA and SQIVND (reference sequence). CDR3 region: CASSLTSFNQPQHF. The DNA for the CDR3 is TGTGCCAGTAGCCTTACTAGTTTCAATCAGCCCCAGCATTTT.

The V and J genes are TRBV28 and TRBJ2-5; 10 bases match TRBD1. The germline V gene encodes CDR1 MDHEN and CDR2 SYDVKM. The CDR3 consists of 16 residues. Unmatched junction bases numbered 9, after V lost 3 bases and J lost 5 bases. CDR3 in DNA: TGTGCCAGCAGTTTCTGGACAGGGGGAGCGGGGGAGACCCAGTACTTC. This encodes CASSFWTGGAGETQYF. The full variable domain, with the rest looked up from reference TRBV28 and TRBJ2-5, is DVKVTQSSRYLVKRTGEKVFLECVQDMDHENMFWYRQDPGLGLRLIYFSYDVKMKEKGDIPEGYSVSREKKERFSLILESASTNQTSMYLCASSFWTGGAGETQYFGPGTRLLVL.

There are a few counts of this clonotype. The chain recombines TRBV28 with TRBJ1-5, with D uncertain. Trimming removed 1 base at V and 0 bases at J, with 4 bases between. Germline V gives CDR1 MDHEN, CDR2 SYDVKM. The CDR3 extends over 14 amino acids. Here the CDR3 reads CASSLLASNQPQHF. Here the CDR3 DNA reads TGTGCCAGCAGTTTATTGGCTAGCAATCAGCCCCAGCATTTT.

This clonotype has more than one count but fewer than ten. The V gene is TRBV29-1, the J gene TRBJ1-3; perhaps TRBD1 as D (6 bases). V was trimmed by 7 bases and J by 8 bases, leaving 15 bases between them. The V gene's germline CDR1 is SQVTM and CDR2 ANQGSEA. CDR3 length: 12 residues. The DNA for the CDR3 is TGCAGCGAGGTACAGGGTGTGGACACCATATATTTT. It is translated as CSEVQGVDTIYF.

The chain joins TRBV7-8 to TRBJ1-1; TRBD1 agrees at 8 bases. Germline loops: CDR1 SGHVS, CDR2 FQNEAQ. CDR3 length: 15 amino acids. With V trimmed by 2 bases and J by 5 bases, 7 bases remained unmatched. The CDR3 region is CASSLPLRGRTEAFF. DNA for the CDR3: TGTGCCAGCAGCTTACCACTCAGGGGGCGGACTGAAGCTTTCTTT. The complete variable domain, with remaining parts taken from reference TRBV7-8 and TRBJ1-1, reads GAGVSQSPRYKVAKRGQDVALRCDPISGHVSLFWYQQALGQGPEFLTYFQNEAQLDKSGLPSDRFFAERPEGSVSTLKIQRTQQEDSAVYLCASSLPLRGRTEAFFGQGTRLTVV.

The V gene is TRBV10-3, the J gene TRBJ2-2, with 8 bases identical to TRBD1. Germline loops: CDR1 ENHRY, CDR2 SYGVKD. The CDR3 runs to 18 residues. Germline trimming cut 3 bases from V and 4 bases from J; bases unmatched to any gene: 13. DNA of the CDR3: TGTGCCATCAGTGATTTCGAGGTGGCAGGGGGCCTCACCGGGGAGCTGTTTTTT. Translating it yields CAISDFEVAGGLTGELFF.

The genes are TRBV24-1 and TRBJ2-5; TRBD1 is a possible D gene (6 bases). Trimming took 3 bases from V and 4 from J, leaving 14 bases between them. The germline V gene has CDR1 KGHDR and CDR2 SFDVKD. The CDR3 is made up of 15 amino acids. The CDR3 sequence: CATSDRTGLTETQYF. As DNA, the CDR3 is TGTGCCACCAGTGATCGCACAGGGTTGACAGAGACCCAGTACTTC.

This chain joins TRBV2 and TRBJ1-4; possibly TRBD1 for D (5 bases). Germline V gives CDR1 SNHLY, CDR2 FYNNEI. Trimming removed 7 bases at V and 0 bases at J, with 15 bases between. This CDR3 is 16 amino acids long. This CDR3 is CASTGDSPATNEKLFF. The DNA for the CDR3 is TGTGCCAGCACGGGAGACAGTCCTGCAACTAATGAAAAACTGTTTTTT.

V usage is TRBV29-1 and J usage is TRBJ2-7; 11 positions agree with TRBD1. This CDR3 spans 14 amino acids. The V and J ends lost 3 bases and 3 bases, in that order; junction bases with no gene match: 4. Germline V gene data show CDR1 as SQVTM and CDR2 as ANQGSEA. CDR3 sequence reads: CSVEGTGGDYEQYF. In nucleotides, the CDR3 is TGCAGCGTTGAGGGGACAGGGGGTGACTACGAGCAGTACTTC.

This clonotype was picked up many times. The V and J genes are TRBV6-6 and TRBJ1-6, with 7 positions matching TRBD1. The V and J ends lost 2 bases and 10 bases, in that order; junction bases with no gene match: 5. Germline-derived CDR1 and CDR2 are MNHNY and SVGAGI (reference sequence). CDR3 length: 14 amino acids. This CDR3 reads CASSYVTGQSPLHF. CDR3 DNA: TGTGCCAGCAGTTACGTGACAGGGCAATCACCCCTCCACTTT.

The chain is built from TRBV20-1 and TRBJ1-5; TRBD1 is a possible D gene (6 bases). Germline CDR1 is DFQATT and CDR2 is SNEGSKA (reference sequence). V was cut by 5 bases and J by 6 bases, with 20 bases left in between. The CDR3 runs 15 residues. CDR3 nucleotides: TGCAGTGCTCCCCTAATTCGGGGGCCAGGTCAGCCCCAGCATTTT. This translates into CSAPLIRGPGQPQHF.

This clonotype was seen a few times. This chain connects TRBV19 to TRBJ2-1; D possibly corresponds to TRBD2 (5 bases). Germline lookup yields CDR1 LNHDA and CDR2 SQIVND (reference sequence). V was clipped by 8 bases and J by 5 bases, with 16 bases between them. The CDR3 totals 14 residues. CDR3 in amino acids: CASEGAARDNEQFF. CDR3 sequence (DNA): TGTGCCAGTGAGGGCGCGGCCCGAGACAATGAGCAGTTCTTC.

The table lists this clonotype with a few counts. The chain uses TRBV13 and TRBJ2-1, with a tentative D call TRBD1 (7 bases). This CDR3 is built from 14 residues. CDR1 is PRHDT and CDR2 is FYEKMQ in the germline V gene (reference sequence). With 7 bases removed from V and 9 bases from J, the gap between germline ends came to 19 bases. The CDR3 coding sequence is TGTGCCAGCAACTGGAGGGGGACAGCCGTTGAGCAGTTCTTC. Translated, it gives CASNWRGTAVEQFF. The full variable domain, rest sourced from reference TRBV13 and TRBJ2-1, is AAGVIQSPRHLIKEKRETATLKCYPIPRHDTVYWYQQGPGQDPQFLISFYEKMQSDKGSIPDRFSAQQFSDYHSELNMSSLELGDSALYFCASNWRGTAVEQFFGPGTRLTVL.

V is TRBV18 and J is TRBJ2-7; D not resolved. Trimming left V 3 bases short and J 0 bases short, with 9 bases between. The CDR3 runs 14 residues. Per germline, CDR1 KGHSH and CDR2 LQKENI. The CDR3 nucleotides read TGTGCCAGCTCACCCCCAGTTGGCTCCTACGAGCAGTACTTC. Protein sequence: CASSPPVGSYEQYF.

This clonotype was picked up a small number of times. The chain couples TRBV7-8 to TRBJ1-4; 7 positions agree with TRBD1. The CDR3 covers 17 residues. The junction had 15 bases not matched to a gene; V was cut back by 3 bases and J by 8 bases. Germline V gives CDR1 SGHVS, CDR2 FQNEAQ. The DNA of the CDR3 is TGTGCCAGCAGCTTCCTACCCCCGACAGGGCTAGGCGAAAAACTGTTTTTT. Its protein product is CASSFLPPTGLGEKLFF.

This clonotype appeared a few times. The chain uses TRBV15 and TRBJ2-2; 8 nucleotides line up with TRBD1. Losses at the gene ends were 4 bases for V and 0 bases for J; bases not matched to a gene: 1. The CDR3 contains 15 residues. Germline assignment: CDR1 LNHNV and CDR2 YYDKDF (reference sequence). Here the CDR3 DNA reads TGTGCCACCAGCATGGACAGGGCGAACACCGGGGAGCTGTTTTTT. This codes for CATSMDRANTGELFF.

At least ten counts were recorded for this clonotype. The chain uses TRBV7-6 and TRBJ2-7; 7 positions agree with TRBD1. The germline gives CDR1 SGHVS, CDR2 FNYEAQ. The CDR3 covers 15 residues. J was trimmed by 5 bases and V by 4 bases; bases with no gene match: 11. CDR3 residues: CASSSLRQGDDEQYF. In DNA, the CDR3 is TGTGCCAGCAGCTCCCTCAGACAGGGTGACGACGAGCAGTACTTC.

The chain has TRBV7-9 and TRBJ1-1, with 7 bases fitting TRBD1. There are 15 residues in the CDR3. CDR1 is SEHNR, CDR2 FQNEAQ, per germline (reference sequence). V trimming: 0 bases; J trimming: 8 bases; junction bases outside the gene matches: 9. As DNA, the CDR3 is TGTGCCAGCAGCTTAGCGTTGGGACAGCGGCTCGAAGCTTTCTTT. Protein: CASSLALGQRLEAFF.

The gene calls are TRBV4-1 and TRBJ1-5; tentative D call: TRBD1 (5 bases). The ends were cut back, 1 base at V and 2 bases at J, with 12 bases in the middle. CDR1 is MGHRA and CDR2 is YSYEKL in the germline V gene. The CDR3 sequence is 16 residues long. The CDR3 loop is CASSQVAGTGNQPQHF. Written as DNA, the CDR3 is TGCGCCAGCAGCCAAGTGGCAGGGACGGGCAATCAGCCCCAGCATTTT.